This T cell receptor (beta chain) was recorded in a study of tumor-infiltrating lymphocytes in primary liver carcinoma. Production of TCR beta cDNA used roughly 0.55 ug total RNA together with a constant-region primer. Libraries for TCR beta were built through three nested multiplex PCR rounds, which together made up a slightly modified ARM-PCR procedure. The first two PCR rounds used TRBV1-TRBV30 primers with a Cbeta primer, roughly 10 cycles each. TCRdb reanalysed the multiplex PCR reads using MiXCR and keeps one entry per CDR3 protein. The repertoire includes over 25,000 distinct CDR3 sequences, 60% to 85% of them detected once, and roughly half sits in the top ten. The germline gives CDR1 SGHAT, CDR2 FQNNGV. This CDR3 is 18 amino acids long. Overall study findings and caveats: The overlap of tumor-adjacent and tumor-blood pairs was smaller than that of tumor region pairs.

With regard to this clonotype: Its antigen is not identified. At one end the junction does not follow the germline gene, possibly because of a read error.

From roughly 20-30 mg of unsorted bulk tissue, DNA and RNA were co-extracted together. Each tumor sample had over 85% viable tumor cells. The sequence was collected from a middle-aged man with primary liver carcinoma and hepatitis B virus infection. The specimen was liver tumor tissue from sampling region 3. Indicated subset: tumor region T3, left-lateral pole. The gene calls are TRBV11-2 and TRBJ2-5, with a possible D match to TRBD2 (5 bases). For the CDR3, the DNA is TGTACCAGTAGCTTAGCGAGGCTAGCCCTGGGAAAAAAAGAGACCCAGTATTTC. This codes for CTSSLARLALGKKETQYF.